This T cell receptor (beta chain) derives from a study of blood T cell repertoires in COVID-19. Study as a whole: There were acute and convalescent COVID-19 samples, and they came from the United States, Italy and Spain. T cells, B-cell-depleted T cells, or PBMCs provided the cDNA or gDNA that served as material.

Original data processing: Reference gene primer amplification gave nucleated cell count estimates. The repertoire was sequenced with immunoSEQ multiplex PCR; TCRdb's copy has only in-frame clones and lacks some. D and trimming were read from the DNA, whereas the V and J calls and clone size are those reported in that table. The sample has 200,000 to 250,000 clones; just over 85% are singletons. This clonotype was obtained from a man aged 80 or over with acute or convalescent COVID-19. Sequencing used peripheral blood.

CDR3 in DNA: TGTGCCAGCAGCCAACGGGAGGGAAACACAGATACGCAGTATTTT. Its protein product is CASSQREGNTDTQYF. J is TRBJ2-3 and V is TRBV4-2; 8 bases are shared with TRBD2. Germline CDR1 and CDR2: LGHNA and YNFKEQ. This CDR3 is 15 amino acids long. Trimming at V came to 2 bases and at J to 2 bases, leaving 3 bases not matched to a gene.